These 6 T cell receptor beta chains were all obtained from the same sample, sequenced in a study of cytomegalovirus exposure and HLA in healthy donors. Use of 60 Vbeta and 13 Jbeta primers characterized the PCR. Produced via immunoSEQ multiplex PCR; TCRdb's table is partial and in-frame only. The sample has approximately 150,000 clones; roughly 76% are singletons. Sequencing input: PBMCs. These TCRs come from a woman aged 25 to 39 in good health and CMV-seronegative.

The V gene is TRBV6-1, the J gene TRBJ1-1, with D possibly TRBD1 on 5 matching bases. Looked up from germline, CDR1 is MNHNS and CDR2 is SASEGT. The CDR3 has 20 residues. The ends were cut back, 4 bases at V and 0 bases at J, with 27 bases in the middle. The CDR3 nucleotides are TGTGCCAGCAGTGGTCGATTTGTCGACGGCGCCTGGGGGGTGAACACTGAAGCTTTCTTT. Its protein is CASSGRFVDGAWGVNTEAFF.

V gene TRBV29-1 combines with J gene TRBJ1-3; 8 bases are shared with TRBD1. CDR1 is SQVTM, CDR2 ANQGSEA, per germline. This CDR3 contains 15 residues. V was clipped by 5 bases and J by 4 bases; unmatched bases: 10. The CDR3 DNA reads TGCAGCGTTTCCGGGACAGGTAGAGGGGGAAACACCATATATTTT. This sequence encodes CSVSGTGRGGNTIYF. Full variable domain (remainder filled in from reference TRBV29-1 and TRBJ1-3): SAVISQKPSRDICQRGTSLTIQCQVDSQVTMMFWYRQQPGQSLTLIATANQGSEATYESGFVIDKFPISRPNLTFSTLTVSNMSPEDSSIYLCSVSGTGRGGNTIYFGEGSWLTVV.

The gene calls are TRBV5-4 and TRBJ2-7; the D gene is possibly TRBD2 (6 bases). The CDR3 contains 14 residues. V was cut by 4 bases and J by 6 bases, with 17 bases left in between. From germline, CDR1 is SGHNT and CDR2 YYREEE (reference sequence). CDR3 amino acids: CASSAVNGGGEQYF. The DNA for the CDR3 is TGTGCCAGCAGCGCAGTAAACGGGGGTGGCGAGCAGTACTTC.

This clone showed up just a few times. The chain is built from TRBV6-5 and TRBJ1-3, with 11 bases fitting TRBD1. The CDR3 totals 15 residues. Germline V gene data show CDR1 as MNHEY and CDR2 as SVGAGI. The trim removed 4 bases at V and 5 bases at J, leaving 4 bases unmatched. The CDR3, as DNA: TGTGCCAGCAGTTCCGGACAGGGGGCAAGAAACACCATATATTTT. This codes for CASSSGQGARNTIYF.

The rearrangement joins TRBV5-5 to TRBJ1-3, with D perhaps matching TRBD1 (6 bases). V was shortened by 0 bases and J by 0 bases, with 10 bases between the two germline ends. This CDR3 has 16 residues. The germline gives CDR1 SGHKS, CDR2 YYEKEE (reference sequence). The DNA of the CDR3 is TGTGCCAGCAGCTTGGCAGGGGCCGGCTCTGGAAACACCATATATTTT. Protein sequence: CASSLAGAGSGNTIYF.

The CDR3 sequence: CSVSPTSDYYEQYF. For the CDR3, the DNA is TGCAGCGTAAGCCCAACTAGCGACTACTACGAGCAGTACTTC. The genes are TRBV29-1 and TRBJ2-7, with 7 bases fitting TRBD2. Germline CDR1 SQVTM, CDR2 ANQGSEA. The CDR3 is made up of 14 amino acids. V shed 6 bases, J shed 3 bases, and the junction held 11 bases outside the gene matches.